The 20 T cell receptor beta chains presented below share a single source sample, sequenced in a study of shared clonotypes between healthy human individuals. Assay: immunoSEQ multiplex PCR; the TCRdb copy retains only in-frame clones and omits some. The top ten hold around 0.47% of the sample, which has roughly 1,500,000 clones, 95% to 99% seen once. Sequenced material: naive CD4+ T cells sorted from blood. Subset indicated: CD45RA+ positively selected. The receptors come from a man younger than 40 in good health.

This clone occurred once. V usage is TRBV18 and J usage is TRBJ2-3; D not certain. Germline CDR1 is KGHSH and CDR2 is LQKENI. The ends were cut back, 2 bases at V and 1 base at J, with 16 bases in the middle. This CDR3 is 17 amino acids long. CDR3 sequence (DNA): TGTGCCAGCTCACCAACTTCTACGTCCTATGGCACAGATACGCAGTATTTT. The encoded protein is CASSPTSTSYGTDTQYF.

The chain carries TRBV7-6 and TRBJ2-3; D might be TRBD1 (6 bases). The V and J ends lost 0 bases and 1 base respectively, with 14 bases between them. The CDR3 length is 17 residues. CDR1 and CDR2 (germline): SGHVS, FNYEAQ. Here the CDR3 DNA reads TGTGCCAGCAGCTTAGCTACAGGGATAAAGGGCACAGATACGCAGTATTTT. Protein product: CASSLATGIKGTDTQYF.

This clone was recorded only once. For the CDR3, the DNA is TGTGCCAGCAGTTCACGGTACCTTTACGAGCAGTACTTC. Amino acid sequence: CASSSRYLYEQYF. The V gene is TRBV6-5, the J gene TRBJ2-7; D unresolved. Trimming removed 4 bases from V and 4 bases from J, with 11 bases in between. The CDR3 loop spans 13 amino acids. Germline CDR1 and CDR2: MNHEY and SVGAGI.

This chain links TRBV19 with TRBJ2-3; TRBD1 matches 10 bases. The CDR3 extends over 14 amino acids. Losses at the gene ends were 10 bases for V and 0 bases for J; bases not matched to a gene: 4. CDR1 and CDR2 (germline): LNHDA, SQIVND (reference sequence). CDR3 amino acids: CATRQGASTDTQYF. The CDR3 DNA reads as TGTGCCACTCGACAGGGGGCGAGCACAGATACGCAGTATTTT.

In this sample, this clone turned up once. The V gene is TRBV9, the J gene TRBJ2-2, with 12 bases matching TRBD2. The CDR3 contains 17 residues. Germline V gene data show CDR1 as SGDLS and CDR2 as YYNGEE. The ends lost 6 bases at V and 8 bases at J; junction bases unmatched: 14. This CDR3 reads CASTERLAGVPPGELFF. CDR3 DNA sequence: TGTGCCAGCACCGAAAGACTAGCGGGAGTACCGCCAGGGGAGCTGTTTTTT.

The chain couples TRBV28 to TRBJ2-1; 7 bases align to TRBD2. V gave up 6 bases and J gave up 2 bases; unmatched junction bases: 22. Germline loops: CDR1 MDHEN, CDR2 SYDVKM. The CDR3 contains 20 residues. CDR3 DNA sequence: TGTGCCAGCAGCCTACCTAAGGTCGCGGGAGACCTGGTGGCCTACAATGAGCAGTTCTTC. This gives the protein CASSLPKVAGDLVAYNEQFF.

CDR3 sequence (DNA): TGTGCCAGCAGCCCCGACCCCGGGACAGGGGGCTATCAGCCCCAGCATTTT. Amino acids: CASSPDPGTGGYQPQHF. This chain links TRBV7-9 with TRBJ1-5, with 12 positions matching TRBD1. CDR1 is SEHNR and CDR2 is FQNEAQ in the germline V gene (reference sequence). The CDR3 totals 17 residues. Trimming cost V 5 bases and J 5 bases; bases outside gene matches: 10.

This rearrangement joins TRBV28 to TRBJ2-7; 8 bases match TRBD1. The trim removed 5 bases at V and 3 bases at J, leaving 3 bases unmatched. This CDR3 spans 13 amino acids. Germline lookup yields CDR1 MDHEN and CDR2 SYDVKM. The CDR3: CASSGTGYYEQYF. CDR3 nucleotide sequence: TGTGCCAGCAGTGGGACAGGCTACTACGAGCAGTACTTC.

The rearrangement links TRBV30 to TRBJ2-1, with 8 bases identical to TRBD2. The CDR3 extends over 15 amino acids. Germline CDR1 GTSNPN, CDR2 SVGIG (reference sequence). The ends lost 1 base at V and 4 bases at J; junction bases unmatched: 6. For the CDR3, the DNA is TGTGCCTGGAGTGGTAAAGCGGGAGTATACAATGAGCAGTTCTTC. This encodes CAWSGKAGVYNEQFF.

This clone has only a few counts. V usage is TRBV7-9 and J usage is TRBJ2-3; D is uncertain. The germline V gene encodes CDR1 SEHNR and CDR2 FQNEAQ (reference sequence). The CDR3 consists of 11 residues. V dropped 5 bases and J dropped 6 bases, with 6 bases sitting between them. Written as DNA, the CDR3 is TGTGCCAGCAGCCCCGCGGATACGCAGTATTTT. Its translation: CASSPADTQYF.

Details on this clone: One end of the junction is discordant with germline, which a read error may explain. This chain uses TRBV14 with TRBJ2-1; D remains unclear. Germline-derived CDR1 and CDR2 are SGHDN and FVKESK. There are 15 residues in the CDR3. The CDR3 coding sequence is TGTGCCAGCAGCCAAGTCTGGGGTAGCCACAATAAGCAGTTCTTC. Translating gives CASSQVWGSHNKQFF.

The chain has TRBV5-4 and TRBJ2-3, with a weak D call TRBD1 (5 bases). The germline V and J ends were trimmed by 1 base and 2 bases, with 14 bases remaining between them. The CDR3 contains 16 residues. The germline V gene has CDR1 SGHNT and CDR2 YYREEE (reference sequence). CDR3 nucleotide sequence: TGTGCCAGCAGCTTGTTACGTGGGGCTCCCACAGATACGCAGTATTTT. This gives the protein CASSLLRGAPTDTQYF.

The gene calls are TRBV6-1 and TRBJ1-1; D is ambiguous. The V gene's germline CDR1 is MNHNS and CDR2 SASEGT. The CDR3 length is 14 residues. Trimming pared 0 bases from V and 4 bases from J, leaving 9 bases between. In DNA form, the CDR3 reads TGTGCCAGCAGTGAAGCGTACGTCAGCACTGAAGCTTTCTTT. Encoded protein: CASSEAYVSTEAFF.

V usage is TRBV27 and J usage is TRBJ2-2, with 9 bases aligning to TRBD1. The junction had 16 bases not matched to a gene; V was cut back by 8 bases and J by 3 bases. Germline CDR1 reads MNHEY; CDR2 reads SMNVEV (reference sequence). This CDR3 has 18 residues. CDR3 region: CASRYMDRGGPYTGELFF. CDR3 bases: TGTGCCAGCCGCTACATGGACAGGGGAGGGCCGTACACCGGGGAGCTGTTTTTT.

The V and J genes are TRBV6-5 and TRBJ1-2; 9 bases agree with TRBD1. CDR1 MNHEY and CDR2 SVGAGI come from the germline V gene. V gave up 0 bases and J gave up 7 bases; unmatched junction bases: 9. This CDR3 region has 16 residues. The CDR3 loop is CASSYSRRTGETGYTF. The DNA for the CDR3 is TGTGCCAGCAGTTACTCGAGACGGACAGGGGAAACTGGCTACACCTTC.

The CDR3 loop reads CASSPDRSNQPQHF. CDR3 bases: TGTGCCAGCAGCCCCGACAGGTCGAATCAGCCCCAGCATTTT. The V and J genes are TRBV7-3 and TRBJ1-5; perhaps TRBD1 as D (6 bases). Trimming removed 5 bases from V and 4 bases from J, with 12 bases in between. The CDR3 covers 14 residues. Germline assignment: CDR1 SGHTA and CDR2 FQGTGA.

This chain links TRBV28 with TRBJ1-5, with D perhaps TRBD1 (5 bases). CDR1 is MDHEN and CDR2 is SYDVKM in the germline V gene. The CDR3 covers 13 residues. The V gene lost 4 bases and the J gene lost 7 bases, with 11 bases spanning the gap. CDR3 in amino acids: CASSSDTMQPQHF. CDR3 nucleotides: TGTGCCAGCAGTTCGGACACAATGCAGCCCCAGCATTTT.

CDR3 sequence (DNA): TGTGCCAGCAGCTTTGGGAATTCACCCCTCCACTTT. It encodes CASSFGNSPLHF. This chain joins TRBV7-2 and TRBJ1-6; D gene uncertain. V shed 3 bases and J shed 7 bases, with 4 bases lying between them. The CDR3 length is 12 residues. Looked up from germline, CDR1 is SGHTA and CDR2 is FQGNSA.

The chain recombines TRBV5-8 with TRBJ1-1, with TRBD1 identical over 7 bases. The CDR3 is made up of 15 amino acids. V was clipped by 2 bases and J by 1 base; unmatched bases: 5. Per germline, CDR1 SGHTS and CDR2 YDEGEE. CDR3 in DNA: TGTGCCAGCAGCTTTAGACAGGGAGGGAACACTGAAGCTTTCTTT. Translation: CASSFRQGGNTEAFF.

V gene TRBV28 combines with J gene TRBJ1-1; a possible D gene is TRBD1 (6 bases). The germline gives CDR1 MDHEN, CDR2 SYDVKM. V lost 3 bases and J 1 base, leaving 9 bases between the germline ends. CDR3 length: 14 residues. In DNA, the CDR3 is TGTGCCAGCAGTTTTACAGGGTCGAACACTGAAGCTTTCTTT. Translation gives CASSFTGSNTEAFF.